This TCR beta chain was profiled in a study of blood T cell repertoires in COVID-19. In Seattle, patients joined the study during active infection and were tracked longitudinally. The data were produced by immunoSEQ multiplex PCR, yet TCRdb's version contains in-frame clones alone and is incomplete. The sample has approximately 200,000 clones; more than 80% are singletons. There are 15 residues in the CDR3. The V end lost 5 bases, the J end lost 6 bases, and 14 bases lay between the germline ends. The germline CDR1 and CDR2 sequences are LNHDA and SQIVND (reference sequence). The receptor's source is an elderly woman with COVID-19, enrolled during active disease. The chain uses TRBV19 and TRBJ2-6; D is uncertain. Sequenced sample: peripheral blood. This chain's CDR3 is CASSLELLTANVLTF. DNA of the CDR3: TGTGCCAGTAGTCTCGAGTTACTAACGGCCAACGTCCTGACTTTC.